This T cell receptor beta chain appears in the sequencing data of a study of beta chain features in type 1 diabetes. V dropped 4 bases and J dropped 9 bases, with 12 bases sitting between them. There are 12 residues in the CDR3. Germline-derived CDR1 and CDR2 are MDHEN and SYDVKM. Expressed TCRB transcripts were sequenced because the entire RNA isolate underwent reverse transcription. Sequenced by immunoSEQ multiplex PCR; TCRdb stores in-frame clones only, minus some. The sample contains about 290,000 clones, around 7.8% of which appear only once. This clone appeared a few times. The chain employs TRBV28 and TRBJ1-2, with no clear D. Material: central memory CD4+ T cells from blood. The receptor's source is a woman between 18 and 30 years old in good health. CDR3 DNA sequence: TGTGCCAGCAGTTCGCCAGCCGATCGCTACACCTTC. This translates into CASSSPADRYTF.